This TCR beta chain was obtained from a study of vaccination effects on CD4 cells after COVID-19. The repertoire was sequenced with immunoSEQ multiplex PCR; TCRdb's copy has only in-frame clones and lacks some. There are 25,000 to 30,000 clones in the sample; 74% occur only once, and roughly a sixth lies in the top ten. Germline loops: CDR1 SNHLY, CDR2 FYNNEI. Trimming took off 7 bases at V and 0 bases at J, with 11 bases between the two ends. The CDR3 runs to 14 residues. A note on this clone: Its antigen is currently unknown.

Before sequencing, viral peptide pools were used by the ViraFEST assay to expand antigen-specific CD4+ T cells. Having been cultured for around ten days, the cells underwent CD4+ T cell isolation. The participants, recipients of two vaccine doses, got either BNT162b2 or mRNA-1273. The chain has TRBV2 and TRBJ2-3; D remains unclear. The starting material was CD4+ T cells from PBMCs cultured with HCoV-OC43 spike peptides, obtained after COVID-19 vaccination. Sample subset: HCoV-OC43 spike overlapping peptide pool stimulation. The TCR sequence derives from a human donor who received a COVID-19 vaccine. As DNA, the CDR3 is TGTGCCAGCATGGGAACGACTAGCACAGATACGCAGTATTTT. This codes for CASMGTTSTDTQYF. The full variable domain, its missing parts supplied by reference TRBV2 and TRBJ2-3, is EPEVTQTPSHQVTQMGQEVILRCVPISNHLYFYWYRQILGQKVEFLVSFYNNEISEKSEIFDDQFSVERPDGSNFTLKIRSTKLEDSAMYFCASMGTTSTDTQYFGPGTRLTVL.